Below are 21 T cell receptor beta chains sequenced from a single sample in a study of blood T cell repertoires in COVID-19. Data came from immunoSEQ multiplex PCR; TCRdb stores just in-frame clones and leaves some out. The data contain fewer than 250,000 clones, less than 90% of them singletons. The specimen was peripheral blood. The receptors stem from an elderly woman with COVID-19, enrolled during active disease.

This chain uses TRBV10-1 with TRBJ2-2; 7 nucleotides match TRBD1. V dropped 2 bases and J dropped 1; count of bases not matched to a gene: 7. The CDR3 runs 17 residues. The germline V gene has CDR1 WNHNN and CDR2 SYGVQD (reference sequence). The CDR3 sequence: CASSEVTGQLNTGELFF. The CDR3 nucleotides read TGCGCCAGCAGTGAGGTTACGGGACAGTTGAACACCGGGGAGCTGTTTTTT.

The J gene is TRBJ1-3, the V gene TRBV7-9; no clear D gene. This CDR3 has 16 amino acids. CDR1 SEHNR and CDR2 FQNEAQ come from the germline V gene (reference sequence). Trimming pared 1 base from V and 0 bases from J, leaving 10 bases between. The CDR3 region is CASSLVAASSGNTIYF. CDR3 bases: TGTGCCAGCAGCTTAGTGGCAGCGTCCTCTGGAAACACCATATATTTT.

V gene TRBV7-2 combines with J gene TRBJ2-3; TRBD2 matches 15 bases. The CDR3 extends over 18 amino acids. Germline CDR1 reads SGHTA; CDR2 reads FQGNSA. Trimming at V came to 1 base and at J to 5 bases, leaving 7 bases not matched to a gene. DNA of the CDR3: TGTGCCAGCAGCTTAGAAGGACTAGCGGGGGGGCTCAGAGATACGCAGTATTTT. Encoded protein: CASSLEGLAGGLRDTQYF.

This clone has more than one count but fewer than ten. The V call is TRBV6-2 or TRBV6-3, the J call TRBJ1-1; unclear D gene. CDR1 is MNHEY, CDR2 SVGEGT, per germline. The ends were cut back, 4 bases at V and 1 base at J, with 10 bases in the middle. The CDR3 totals 14 residues. For the CDR3, the DNA is TGTGCCAGCAGTTCCACCAGCGGGAACACTGAAGCTTTCTTT. This translates into CASSSTSGNTEAFF.

The rearrangement uses TRBV4-1 and TRBJ1-6; tentatively, D is TRBD1 (5 bases). Trimming removed 0 bases from V and 3 bases from J, with 21 bases in between. There are 20 residues in the CDR3. Germline V gene sequence: CDR1 MGHRA, CDR2 YSYEKL. The CDR3 DNA is TGCGCCAGCAGCCAAGATAAGGGCAGGCGGAGGGACGGCTATAATTCACCCCTCCACTTT. Protein: CASSQDKGRRRDGYNSPLHF.

The rearrangement uses TRBV5-4 and TRBJ1-1; 7 nucleotides match TRBD1. Germline CDR1 SGHNT, CDR2 YYREEE (reference sequence). Trimming took 4 bases from V and 0 from J; bases not matched to a gene: 6. The CDR3 has 15 residues. The CDR3 spells CASSRNRGLNTEAFF. CDR3 DNA: TGTGCCAGCAGCAGGAACAGGGGCCTGAACACTGAAGCTTTCTTT.

The rearrangement uses TRBV27 and TRBJ2-5, with D perhaps TRBD1 (5 bases). With 3 bases removed from V and 5 bases from J, the gap between germline ends came to 10 bases. CDR1 is MNHEY and CDR2 is SMNVEV in the germline V gene (reference sequence). This CDR3 has 13 amino acids. The CDR3 DNA is TGTGCCAGCAGTTTGGGCAGGGCCGAGACCCAGTACTTC. Amino acid sequence: CASSLGRAETQYF.

V and J are TRBV19 and TRBJ1-4; D is uncertain. Germline V gene data show CDR1 as LNHDA and CDR2 as SQIVND (reference sequence). With 5 bases removed from V and 8 bases from J, the gap between germline ends came to 18 bases. The CDR3 is made up of 15 amino acids. This CDR3 is CASSPVPVPQEKLFF. The CDR3 coding sequence is TGTGCCAGTAGTCCTGTACCGGTTCCCCAAGAAAAACTGTTTTTT.

This chain uses TRBV10-3 with TRBJ1-1; possible D gene TRBD1, 6 bases. This CDR3 region has 13 residues. Germline CDR1 reads ENHRY; CDR2 reads SYGVKD. V lost 11 bases and J lost 2, with 15 bases in between. CDR3 nucleotides: TGTGCCGCAGGGGAGGGAGGAAACACTGAAGCTTTCTTT. Its protein product is CAAGEGGNTEAFF.

V is TRBV18 and J is TRBJ1-1; 7 bases are a match to TRBD1. Trimming at V came to 3 bases and at J to 8 bases, leaving 12 bases not matched to a gene. The CDR3 length is 15 residues. From germline, CDR1 is KGHSH and CDR2 LQKENI. The chain's CDR3 is CASSPPSRGLYEAFF. Here the CDR3 DNA reads TGTGCCAGCTCACCGCCGAGTAGGGGGCTCTACGAAGCTTTCTTT.

This chain joins TRBV10-2 and TRBJ1-2; D may be TRBD1 (5 bases). Germline values: CDR1 WSHSY, CDR2 SAAADI. V lost 0 bases and J 3 bases, leaving 8 bases between the germline ends. This CDR3 spans 14 amino acids. The CDR3 DNA reads as TGCGCCAGCAGTGAGTCGGGGGGGGACTATGGCTACACCTTC. Its translation is CASSESGGDYGYTF.

The CDR3 DNA reads TGTGCCACCGTCCGGGATGGCAATCAGCCCCAGCATTTT. It yields the protein CATVRDGNQPQHF. J is TRBJ1-5 and V is TRBV12-3 or TRBV12-4; D not certain. Trimming removed 10 bases from V and 2 bases from J, with 12 bases in between. The CDR3 sequence is 13 residues long.

This sequence joins TRBV7-2 and TRBJ2-1; D is possibly TRBD1 (6 bases). Germline lookup yields CDR1 SGHTA and CDR2 FQGNSA. This CDR3 is 16 amino acids long. Between the trimmed V and J ends, which lost 4 bases and 0 bases, there was a span of 13 bases. CDR3 loop: CASSSKGGSSYNEQFF. In DNA form, the CDR3 reads TGTGCCAGCAGCTCAAAAGGGGGTAGCTCCTACAATGAGCAGTTCTTC.

The chain couples TRBV30 to TRBJ2-5, with D possibly matching TRBD1 (6 bases). Germline CDR1 and CDR2: GTSNPN and SVGIG (reference sequence). V was shortened by 2 bases and J by 4 bases, with 11 bases between the two germline ends. CDR3 size: 13 residues. The CDR3 nucleotides read TGTGCCTGGAGTTTGGACAGAAGAGAGACCCAGTACTTC. Its translation: CAWSLDRRETQYF.

The chain uses TRBV30 and TRBJ2-1; weak D call: TRBD2 (7 bases). CDR3 size: 20 residues. Germline CDR1 GTSNPN, CDR2 SVGIG (reference sequence). Trimming stripped 3 bases from V and 11 bases from J, with 38 bases between. CDR3 DNA sequence: TGTGCCTGGAGCCACCAGCGGTATGGGGAGGGAGAACTTAGGGGGGCCAAGCAGTTCTTC. As protein: CAWSHQRYGEGELRGAKQFF.

This clone was seen a handful of times. The V gene is TRBV7-9, the J gene TRBJ1-1; tentative D call: TRBD1 (5 bases). V gave up 5 bases and J gave up 5 bases, with 15 bases separating them. The CDR3 is 14 residues long. Germline CDR1 SEHNR, CDR2 FQNEAQ (reference sequence). The CDR3 loop is CASSPPGWGTEAFF. As DNA, the CDR3 is TGTGCCAGCAGCCCCCCAGGGTGGGGAACTGAAGCTTTCTTT.

This clone was detected only a few times. J is TRBJ1-2 and V is TRBV7-9; tentative D call: TRBD1 (6 bases). The CDR3 is 14 amino acids. Germline V gene sequence: CDR1 SEHNR, CDR2 FQNEAQ (reference sequence). V lost 9 bases and J 7 bases, leaving 21 bases between the germline ends. The CDR3 protein is CASLRGNSFGGYTF. The CDR3 DNA reads as TGTGCCAGTTTAAGGGGGAATAGTTTCGGTGGCTACACCTTC.

This sequence joins TRBV7-9 and TRBJ2-5, with 9 bases aligning to TRBD1. Germline values: CDR1 SEHNR, CDR2 FQNEAQ (reference sequence). V dropped 3 bases and J dropped 5; count of bases not matched to a gene: 7. The CDR3 totals 15 residues. CDR3 residues: CASSLATGGRETQYF. The CDR3 region has the DNA TGTGCCAGCAGCTTGGCTACAGGGGGCAGGGAGACCCAGTACTTC.

This clone was picked up a small number of times. The J gene is TRBJ1-5, the V gene TRBV4-1, with D hard to call. Trimming left V 1 base short and J 2 bases short, with 9 bases between. Germline values: CDR1 MGHRA, CDR2 YSYEKL. This CDR3 region has 15 residues. The CDR3 bases are TGCGCCAGCAGCCAAGGGAACAGAGGCAATCAGCCCCAGCATTTT. Translating gives CASSQGNRGNQPQHF.

The count of this clone is one. This chain connects TRBV6-2 or TRBV6-3 to TRBJ2-3; 11 bases are shared with TRBD1. V lost 0 bases and J lost 5; bases outside the gene matches: 16. CDR1 and CDR2 (germline): MNHEY, SVGEGT. The CDR3 extends over 20 amino acids. This CDR3 is CASSYSGQGAPRLAVDTQYF. The CDR3 DNA sequence: TGTGCCAGCAGTTACTCCGGACAGGGGGCGCCGAGACTAGCGGTAGATACGCAGTATTTT.

This rearrangement joins TRBV29-1 to TRBJ2-7; 10 nucleotides match TRBD1. The junction had 9 bases not matched to a gene; V was cut back by 6 bases and J by 7 bases. The germline CDR1 and CDR2 sequences are SQVTM and ANQGSEA. The CDR3 extends over 13 amino acids. CDR3 nucleotide sequence: TGCAGCGTGGCCAGACAGGGGGCTGGAGAGCAGTACTTC. Protein product: CSVARQGAGEQYF.